The rows below give T cell receptor beta chains drawn from one sample of a study of cytomegalovirus exposure and HLA in healthy donors. The repertoire was sequenced with immunoSEQ multiplex PCR; TCRdb's copy has only in-frame clones and lacks some. The table records some 200,000 clones, roughly 9.4% of them present only once. The sequenced sample was PBMCs. Receptors originate from a woman under 40 in good health and CMV-seropositive. Both conserved end residues are part of each CDR3. A D gene is named only where the DNA matches it firmly. The size of a clone is reported for some rows only, either as once, few or many, or as a class for expanded clones.

j_gene	abundance	v_gene	d_gene	CDR3aa	CDR3nt
TRBJ2-7	.	TRBV15	TRBD2	CATNGLVSYEQYF	TGTGCCACCAATGGACTAGTGAGCTACGAGCAGTACTTC
TRBJ2-7	.	TRBV11-1	.	CASSRGRESYEQYF	TGTGCCAGCAGCCGCGGCAGGGAATCCTACGAGCAGTACTTC
TRBJ2-7	few	TRBV7-9	TRBD1	CASSSGTGGHYEQYF	TGTGCCAGCAGCTCCGGGACAGGGGGACACTACGAGCAGTACTTC
TRBJ2-5	.	TRBV30	TRBD2	CACANLAGGSETQYF	TGTGCCTGCGCGAATTTAGCGGGAGGGTCGGAGACCCAGTACTTC
TRBJ2-7	few	TRBV5-1	TRBD1	CASSLQGQGQYEQYF	TGCGCCAGCAGCTTGCAGGGACAGGGCCAATACGAGCAGTACTTC
TRBJ2-2	few	TRBV25-1	TRBD2	CASSARLATAGELFF	TGTGCCAGCAGTGCCCGACTAGCTACGGCCGGGGAGCTGTTTTTT
TRBJ1-5	.	TRBV7-3	.	CASSPAGQNQPQHF	TGTGCCAGCAGCCCGGCAGGGCAGAATCAGCCCCAGCATTTT
TRBJ2-6	few	TRBV2	.	CASSTQGSGANVLTF	TGTGCCAGCAGTACCCAGGGGTCTGGGGCCAACGTCCTGACTTTC
TRBJ1-5	few	TRBV19	TRBD1	CASSSQGQSGQPQHF	TGTGCCAGTAGCAGCCAGGGACAGTCTGGGCAGCCCCAGCATTTT
TRBJ2-2	few	TRBV5-4	.	CASSSNGRERSGELFF	TGTGCCAGCAGTTCGAACGGGCGGGAAAGATCCGGGGAGCTGTTTTTT
TRBJ2-5	.	TRBV15	.	CATRRTDKETQYF	TGTGCCACCAGGCGCACGGACAAAGAGACCCAGTACTTC
TRBJ2-1	.	TRBV30	TRBD2	CAWRGTSPIYNEQFF	TGTGCCTGGAGGGGGACTAGCCCTATCTACAATGAGCAGTTCTTC
TRBJ2-1	few	TRBV5-1	TRBD2	CASSTVPGAPGLAGGPTYNEQFF	TGCGCCAGCAGCACTGTACCCGGGGCCCCGGGACTAGCGGGAGGCCCTACATACAATGAGCAGTTCTTC
TRBJ1-1	.	TRBV30	TRBD1	CAWNGQVNTEAFF	TGTGCCTGGAACGGACAGGTCAACACTGAAGCTTTCTTT
TRBJ2-7	few	TRBV29-1	.	CSVQEAVTYEQYF	TGCAGCGTCCAGGAGGCAGTGACTTACGAGCAGTACTTC
TRBJ1-1	.	TRBV7-9	TRBD1	CASSLLSPTGRNTEAFF	TGTGCCAGCAGCCTGCTAAGTCCGACAGGGAGGAACACTGAAGCTTTCTTT
TRBJ1-2	.	TRBV11-2	TRBD1	CASSAGQGAGTERYTF	TGTGCCAGCAGCGCAGGACAGGGCGCAGGAACTGAGAGGTACACCTTC
TRBJ1-5	many	TRBV2	.	CASSELQLRNQPQHF	TGTGCCAGCAGTGAGTTACAGCTTAGAAATCAGCCCCAGCATTTT
TRBJ1-2	few	TRBV19	.	CASSIAAVANYGYTF	TGTGCCAGTAGTATCGCGGCGGTTGCTAACTATGGCTACACCTTC
TRBJ1-1	.	TRBV27	TRBD1	CASSGGQGALGTEAFF	TGTGCCAGCAGTGGGGGACAGGGGGCCCTTGGGACTGAAGCTTTCTTT
TRBJ1-2	few	TRBV6-5	TRBD1	CASSRDSLANYGYTF	TGTGCCAGCAGTAGGGACAGTTTAGCTAACTATGGCTACACCTTC
TRBJ1-4	few	TRBV30	.	CAWSPPWSPGGEKLFF	TGTGCCTGGAGTCCGCCCTGGTCCCCTGGAGGAGAAAAACTGTTTTTT
TRBJ2-1	.	TRBV5-5	.	CASSLGLTTSSYNEQFF	TGTGCCAGCAGCCTCGGACTAACTACTAGCTCCTACAATGAGCAGTTCTTC
TRBJ2-7	.	TRBV7-6	TRBD2	CASSFRGGGGRPNEQYF	TGTGCCAGCAGCTTTCGAGGGGGGGGCGGGAGGCCCAACGAGCAGTACTTC
TRBJ2-1	.	TRBV5-1	.	CASSLETSSGEQFF	TGCGCCAGCAGCTTGGAAACTAGCTCGGGTGAGCAGTTCTTC
TRBJ1-4	few	TRBV5-6	.	CASSLGRGKLFF	TGTGCCAGCAGCTTGGGCCGGGGGAAACTGTTTTTT
TRBJ2-7	.	TRBV5-1	TRBD2	CASSGGDSLYEQYF	TGCGCCAGCAGCGGGGGGGATTCATTGTACGAGCAGTACTTC
TRBJ1-6	.	TRBV7-9	.	CASSFETDNSPLHF	TGTGCCAGCAGCTTCGAGACAGACAATTCACCCCTCCACTTT
TRBJ2-1	.	TRBV5-1	TRBD1	CASSLSDREKFF	TGCGCCAGCAGCTTGTCAGACAGGGAAAAGTTCTTC
TRBJ2-1	few	TRBV9	.	CASSRTSYSYNEQFF	TGTGCCAGCAGCCGGACTTCTTACTCCTACAATGAGCAGTTCTTC
TRBJ2-2	few	TRBV9	TRBD1	CASSANRDSSLSGELFF	TGTGCCAGCAGCGCCAACCGGGACAGTTCATTATCCGGGGAGCTGTTTTTT
TRBJ2-7	.	TRBV10-1	.	CASSPPQGAQYF	TGCGCCAGCAGTCCCCCCCAGGGTGCGCAGTACTTC
TRBJ2-5	few	TRBV5-4	.	CASSFQVRETQYF	TGTGCCAGCAGCTTTCAGGTCCGTGAGACCCAGTACTTC
TRBJ2-7	few	TRBV27	TRBD2	CASSSPRLAGGLLYEQYF	TGTGCCAGCAGTTCCCCGAGGTTAGCGGGAGGTCTCCTCTACGAGCAGTACTTC
TRBJ2-7	.	TRBV4-1	TRBD2	CASSQSVSGRALEQYF	TGCGCCAGCAGCCAATCGGTTAGCGGGAGGGCTCTCGAGCAGTACTTC
TRBJ2-3	few	TRBV7-2	.	CASSLATWTDTQYF	TGTGCCAGCAGCTTGGCCACATGGACAGATACGCAGTATTTT
TRBJ2-7	few	TRBV6-1	TRBD1	CASSVGQGGLREQYF	TGTGCCAGCAGTGTTGGACAGGGGGGTTTGCGGGAGCAGTACTTC
TRBJ2-3	few	TRBV6-6	.	CASTRGGGTDTQYF	TGTGCCAGCACGCGGGGCGGGGGCACAGATACGCAGTATTTT
TRBJ2-7	.	TRBV2	TRBD2	CASRKLAGAVHEQYF	TGTGCCAGCAGAAAACTAGCGGGAGCGGTCCACGAGCAGTACTTC
TRBJ1-1	.	TRBV9	.	CASSVFTGRVEAFF	TGTGCCAGCAGCGTATTTACAGGGAGGGTTGAAGCTTTCTTT
TRBJ2-3	.	TRBV2	.	CASLQGGSIDTQYF	TGTGCCAGTTTACAGGGGGGGAGTATAGATACGCAGTATTTT